These T cell receptor beta chains were read from a single sample in a study of OX40 agonist ivuxolimab in advanced cancers. Sequenced by immunoSEQ multiplex PCR; TCRdb stores in-frame clones only, minus some. The profile shows more than 60,000 clones, around nine tenths of them singletons. The starting material was CD4+ or CD8+ T cells sorted from blood, obtained in a trial of the OX40 agonist ivuxolimab. These receptors were obtained from an adult with an advanced solid tumor such as melanoma, head and neck, liver or kidney cancer. Each CDR3 is given with its conserved first and last residue. Each record gives: J gene, clone size, CDR3 length, V gene, D gene, CDR3 DNA, CDR3 protein. A D gene is named only where the DNA matches it firmly. A row's size may be missing; if present it is once, few, many or a size class.

>TRBJ2-2|.|15|TRBV14|TRBD1
TGTGCCAGCAGGCCCAGGGGGCTGAACACCGGGGAGCTGTTTTTT
CASRPRGLNTGELFF
>TRBJ2-2|.|16|TRBV2|.
TGTGCCAGCAGTGTTGATGCAGGGGCGAACACCGGGGAGCTGTTTTTT
CASSVDAGANTGELFF
>TRBJ2-1|.|15|TRBV4-1|.
TGCGCCAGCAGCCAAGGAAAATGGGGCTACAATGAGCAGTTCTTC
CASSQGKWGYNEQFF
>TRBJ2-7|.|15|TRBV4-1|.
TGCGCCAGCAGCCGGACCGGGTTAGGATCCTACGAGCAGTACTTC
CASSRTGLGSYEQYF
>TRBJ1-6|few|16|TRBV7-8|.
TGTGCCAGCAGCTTATCAGTCGCCGACCTTAATTCACCCCTCCACTTT
CASSLSVADLNSPLHF
>TRBJ2-7|.|12|TRBV7-8|.
TGTGCCAGCAGCTTAAGGGGTTACGAGCAGTACTTC
CASSLRGYEQYF
>TRBJ1-6|.|20|TRBV5-1|.
TGCGCCAGCAGCCTAACGCCCCAGGGAAGGGGAAACTCCTATAATTCACCCCTCCACTTT
CASSLTPQGRGNSYNSPLHF
>TRBJ2-2|.|14|TRBV4-3|.
TGCGCCAGCAGCCAAGTTTGGGGCTCCGGGGAGCTGTTTTTT
CASSQVWGSGELFF
>TRBJ1-2|once|15|TRBV9|.
TGTGCCAGCAGCGTAGATTCAGGGTTCGCCTATGGCTACACCTTC
CASSVDSGFAYGYTF
>TRBJ2-3|.|13|TRBV6-1|TRBD1
TGTGCCAGCAGAACAGGGGGCACAGATACGCAGTATTTT
CASRTGGTDTQYF
>TRBJ2-7|.|13|TRBV10-3|TRBD1
TGTGCCATCGGGGGACAGGAGGTCTACGAGCAGTACTTC
CAIGGQEVYEQYF
>TRBJ2-7|.|12|TRBV30|TRBD2
TGTGCCTGGATGCGGGAGGTAAACGAGCAGTACTTC
CAWMREVNEQYF
>TRBJ1-5|.|17|TRBV19|.
TGTGCCAGTAGTATCGCCCGACAGCTTTCGAGCAATCAGCCCCAGCATTTT
CASSIARQLSSNQPQHF
>TRBJ1-5|.|14|TRBV2|TRBD1
TGTGCCAGCGACAGGGCCGTAAGCAATCAGCCCCAGCATTTT
CASDRAVSNQPQHF
>TRBJ2-1|.|15|TRBV30|.
TGTGCCTGGAGTGTACCCGAGACTTATTACAATGAGCAGTTCTTC
CAWSVPETYYNEQFF
>TRBJ2-7|.|16|TRBV10-1|TRBD2
TGCGCCAGCAGTGAGTCGGGGACTAGCGGGAGTCTGGAGCAGTACTTC
CASSESGTSGSLEQYF
>TRBJ2-2|.|15|TRBV7-9|.
TGTGCCAGCATCAAATTAGGGGTTTTGGCCGGGGAGCTGTTTTTT
CASIKLGVLAGELFF
>TRBJ1-2|.|14|TRBV2|.
TGTGCCAGCAGTTACCAGGGAGCTAACTATGGCTACACCTTC
CASSYQGANYGYTF
>TRBJ1-1|.|13|TRBV10-3|.
TGTGCCATCAGTGAGCCATGGACGGGTGAAGCTTTCTTT
CAISEPWTGEAFF
>TRBJ1-1|.|13|TRBV5-1|TRBD1
TGCGCCAGCAGCGGACAGGGTAGCACTGAAGCTTTCTTT
CASSGQGSTEAFF
>TRBJ2-7|.|15|TRBV6-5|.
TGTGCCAGCAGTTACGCGTCAGCCCCCTGGATGGAGCAGTACTTC
CASSYASAPWMEQYF
>TRBJ1-6|.|17|TRBV13|.
TGTGCCAGCAGCCCCCGGATTTCGACGGTTAATAATTCACCCCTCCACTTT
CASSPRISTVNNSPLHF
>TRBJ1-2|.|16|TRBV7-2|.
TGTGCCAGCAGCTTATCAATCGCGGGGTCCAACTATGGCTACACCTTC
CASSLSIAGSNYGYTF
>TRBJ2-1|.|15|TRBV10-1|TRBD1
TGCGCCAGCAGTGAGGCAGGGGGCGGCAGCAATGAGCAGTTCTTC
CASSEAGGGSNEQFF
>TRBJ2-5|.|14|TRBV7-9|.
TGTGCCAGCAGCTCTAGACTAGTCCAAGAGACCCAGTACTTC
CASSSRLVQETQYF
>TRBJ2-3|.|12|TRBV6-5|.
TGTGCCAGTGGGGGCGTTCCAGATACGCAGTATTTT
CASGGVPDTQYF
>TRBJ2-5|.|12|TRBV7-9|.
TGTGCCAGCATCCCCGGGGGAGAGACCCAGTACTTC
CASIPGGETQYF